These T cell receptor beta chains were read from a single sample in a study of blood T cell repertoires in COVID-19. Clones were sequenced by immunoSEQ multiplex PCR, and TCRdb holds only the in-frame ones, with some missing. The data contain around 310,000 clones, nearly 90% of them seen just once; the ten biggest clones take up around 0.97%. Sequenced: peripheral blood. Every receptor here comes from a middle-aged woman with COVID-19, enrolled during active disease. The CDR3 runs from the conserved cysteine through the conserved F or W. A D gene is named only where the DNA matches it firmly. Not every row has a clone size; where given, it reads once, few, many or a size class.

NA	TRBV5-6	TRBJ2-3	few	CASSSFTDTQYF	TGTGCCAGCAGCTCCTTTACAGATACGCAGTATTTT
NA	TRBV5-1	TRBJ2-3	NA	CASSHTDTQYF	TGCGCCAGCAGCCACACAGATACGCAGTATTTT
NA	TRBV7-6	TRBJ2-5	NA	CASSSGLSGETQYF	TGTGCCAGCAGCTCCGGACTATCCGGGGAGACCCAGTACTTC
NA	TRBV6-6	TRBJ2-1	NA	CASRTVDNEQFF	TGTGCCAGCCGGACAGTAGACAATGAGCAGTTCTTC
NA	TRBV7-8	TRBJ1-2	NA	CASSLGGVDGYTF	TGTGCCAGCAGCTTAGGGGGGGTGGATGGCTACACCTTC
TRBD1	TRBV5-6	TRBJ2-5	NA	CASSSMTGWGETQYF	TGTGCCAGCAGCTCGATGACAGGGTGGGGGGAGACCCAGTACTTC
TRBD1	TRBV5-1	TRBJ2-1	NA	CASGRGQGLYNEQFF	TGCGCCAGCGGGCGGGGACAGGGCCTCTACAATGAGCAGTTCTTC
TRBD2	TRBV5-8	TRBJ2-3	NA	CASSLSGRTDTQYF	TGTGCCAGCAGCTTGAGCGGGAGAACAGATACGCAGTATTTT
NA	TRBV28	TRBJ2-5	NA	CASSRRRGSGWGLQETQYF	TGTGCCAGCAGTCGACGGCGGGGCTCCGGGTGGGGACTTCAAGAGACCCAGTACTTC
NA	TRBV4-1	TRBJ2-7	NA	CASSQGSESYEQYF	TGCGCCAGCAGCCAAGGTAGCGAGTCCTACGAGCAGTACTTC
TRBD2	TRBV27	TRBJ2-1	NA	CASSPSILIRTSYNEQFF	TGTGCCAGCAGCCCATCGATACTGATAAGGACTAGCTACAATGAGCAGTTCTTC
TRBD2	TRBV18	TRBJ2-1	NA	CASAPISGRGYNEQFF	TGTGCCAGCGCTCCTATCAGCGGGAGGGGTTACAATGAGCAGTTCTTC
NA	TRBV18	TRBJ2-1	NA	CASSPDTHNEQFF	TGTGCCAGCTCACCGGACACCCACAATGAGCAGTTCTTC
NA	TRBV7-8	TRBJ1-3	NA	CASSLEARAGNTIYF	TGTGCCAGCAGCTTAGAAGCCAGGGCTGGAAACACCATATATTTT
TRBD1	TRBV5-4	TRBJ1-4	few	CAAGTAHEKLFF	TGTGCCGCAGGGACAGCTCATGAAAAACTGTTTTTT
TRBD1	TRBV2	TRBJ1-4	once	CASSEAAGGNEKLFF	TGTGCCAGCAGTGAAGCTGCAGGGGGAAATGAAAAACTGTTTTTT
NA	TRBV6-2/TRBV6-3	TRBJ2-1	NA	CASSDPFVTGGHKGYNEQFF	TGTGCCAGCAGTGACCCCTTCGTGACGGGGGGCCATAAGGGGTACAATGAGCAGTTCTTC
NA	TRBV4-1	TRBJ2-7	NA	CASSKAPSGGGIVYEQYF	TGCGCCAGCAGCAAGGCCCCCTCTGGAGGCGGGATAGTTTACGAGCAGTACTTC
TRBD2	TRBV27	TRBJ2-1	NA	CASRGPSGRPLNEQFF	TGTGCCAGCCGGGGTCCTAGCGGGAGACCACTGAATGAGCAGTTCTTC
TRBD2	TRBV3-1/TRBV3-2	TRBJ2-3	NA	CASSPTGLAGGLADTQYF	TGTGCCAGCAGCCCGACGGGGCTAGCGGGAGGGCTTGCAGATACGCAGTATTTT
NA	TRBV4-3	TRBJ2-4	once	CASSQDNRVQIQYF	TGCGCCAGCAGCCAGGATAACAGGGTCCAAATTCAGTACTTC
NA	TRBV28	TRBJ2-5	NA	CASNGAQETQYF	TGTGCCAGCAATGGGGCCCAAGAGACCCAGTACTTC